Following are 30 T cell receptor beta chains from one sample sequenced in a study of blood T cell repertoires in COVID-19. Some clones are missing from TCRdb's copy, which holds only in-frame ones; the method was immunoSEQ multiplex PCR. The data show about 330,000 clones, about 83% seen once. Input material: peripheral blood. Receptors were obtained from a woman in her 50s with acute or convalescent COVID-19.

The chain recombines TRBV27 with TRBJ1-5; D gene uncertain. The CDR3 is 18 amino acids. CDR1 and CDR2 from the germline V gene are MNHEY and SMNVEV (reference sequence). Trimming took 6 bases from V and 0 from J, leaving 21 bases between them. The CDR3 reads CASRSTFLEAYSNQPQHF. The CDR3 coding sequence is TGTGCCAGCAGAAGTACCTTTCTTGAGGCTTATAGCAATCAGCCCCAGCATTTT.

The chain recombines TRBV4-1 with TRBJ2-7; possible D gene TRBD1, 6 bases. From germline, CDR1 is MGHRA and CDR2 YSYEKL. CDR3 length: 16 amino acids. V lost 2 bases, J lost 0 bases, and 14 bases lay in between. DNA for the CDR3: TGCGCCAGCAGCCAACCCGAGACAGGATTCTCCTACGAGCAGTACTTC. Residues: CASSQPETGFSYEQYF.

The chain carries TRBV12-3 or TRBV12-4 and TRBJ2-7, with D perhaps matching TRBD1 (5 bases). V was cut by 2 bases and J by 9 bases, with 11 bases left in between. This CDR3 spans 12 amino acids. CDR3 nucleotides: TGTGCCAGCAGTTTAACTGACAGTGGGCAGTACTTC. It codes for CASSLTDSGQYF.

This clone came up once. CDR3 nucleotide sequence: TGTGCCTGGAGTGGAGGGGGAAACTATGGCTACACCTTC. Translated, it gives CAWSGGGNYGYTF. The gene calls are TRBV30 and TRBJ1-2; maybe TRBD1 (6 bases). The CDR3 runs 13 residues. CDR1 is GTSNPN and CDR2 is SVGIG in the germline V gene (reference sequence). With 1 base removed from V and 2 bases from J, the gap between germline ends came to 8 bases. Full variable domain (remainder filled in from reference TRBV30 and TRBJ1-2): SQTIHQWPATLVQPVGSPLSLECTVEGTSNPNLYWYRQAAGRGLQLLFYSVGIGQISSEVPQNLSASRPQDRQFILSSKKLLLSDSGFYLCAWSGGGNYGYTFGSGTRLTVV.

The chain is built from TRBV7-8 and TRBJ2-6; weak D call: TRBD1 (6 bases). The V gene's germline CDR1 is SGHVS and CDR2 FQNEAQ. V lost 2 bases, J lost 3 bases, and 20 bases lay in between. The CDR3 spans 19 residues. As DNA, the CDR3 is TGTGCCAGCAGCTTAAGGGGAGACAGGTCCCTCGGTGGGGCCAACGTCCTGACTTTC. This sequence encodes CASSLRGDRSLGGANVLTF.

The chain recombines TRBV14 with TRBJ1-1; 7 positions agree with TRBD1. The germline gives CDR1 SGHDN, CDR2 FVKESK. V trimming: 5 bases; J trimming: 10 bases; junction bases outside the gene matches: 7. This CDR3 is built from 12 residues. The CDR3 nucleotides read TGTGCCAGCAGCTTGGGACAGATGGGAGCTTTCTTT. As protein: CASSLGQMGAFF.

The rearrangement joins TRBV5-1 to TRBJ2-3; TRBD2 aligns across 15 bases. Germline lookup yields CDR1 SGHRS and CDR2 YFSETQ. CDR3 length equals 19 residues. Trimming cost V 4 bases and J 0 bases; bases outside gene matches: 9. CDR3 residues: CASSVRTSGGAASTDTQYF. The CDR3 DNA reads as TGCGCCAGCAGCGTACGGACTAGCGGGGGGGCCGCTAGCACAGATACGCAGTATTTT.

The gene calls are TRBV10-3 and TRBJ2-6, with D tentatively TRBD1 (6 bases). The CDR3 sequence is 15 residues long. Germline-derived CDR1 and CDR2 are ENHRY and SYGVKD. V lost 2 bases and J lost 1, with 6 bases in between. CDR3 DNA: TGTGCCATCAGTGAGGGACAGTCTGGGGCCAACGTCCTGACTTTC. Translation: CAISEGQSGANVLTF.

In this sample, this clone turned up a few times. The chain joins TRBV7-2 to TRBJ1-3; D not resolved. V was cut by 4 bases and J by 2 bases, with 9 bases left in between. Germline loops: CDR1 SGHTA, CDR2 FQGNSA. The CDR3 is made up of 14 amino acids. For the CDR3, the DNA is TGTGCCAGCAGCTGGACTGGGCCTGGAAACACCATATATTTT. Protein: CASSWTGPGNTIYF.

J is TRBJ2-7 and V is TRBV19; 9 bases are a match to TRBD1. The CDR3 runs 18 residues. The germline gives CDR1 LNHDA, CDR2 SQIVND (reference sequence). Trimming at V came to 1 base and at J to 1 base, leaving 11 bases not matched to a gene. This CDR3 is CASSIALKGTGSSYEQYF. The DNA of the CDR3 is TGTGCCAGTAGTATAGCCCTCAAAGGGACAGGGAGTTCCTACGAGCAGTACTTC.

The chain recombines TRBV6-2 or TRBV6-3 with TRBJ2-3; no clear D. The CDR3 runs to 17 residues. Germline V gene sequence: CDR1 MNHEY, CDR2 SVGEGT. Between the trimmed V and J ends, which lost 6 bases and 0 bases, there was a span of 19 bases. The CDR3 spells CASSRARGPQSTDTQYF. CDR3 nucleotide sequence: TGTGCCAGCAGCCGAGCCCGAGGTCCTCAGAGCACAGATACGCAGTATTTT.

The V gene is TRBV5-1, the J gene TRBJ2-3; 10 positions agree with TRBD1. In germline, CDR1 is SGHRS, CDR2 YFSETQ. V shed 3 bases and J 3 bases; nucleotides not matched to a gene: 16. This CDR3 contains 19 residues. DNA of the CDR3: TGCGCCAGCAGCTGGGGACAGGGGATTGGAGGGTCAGGGACAGATACGCAGTATTTT. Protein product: CASSWGQGIGGSGTDTQYF.

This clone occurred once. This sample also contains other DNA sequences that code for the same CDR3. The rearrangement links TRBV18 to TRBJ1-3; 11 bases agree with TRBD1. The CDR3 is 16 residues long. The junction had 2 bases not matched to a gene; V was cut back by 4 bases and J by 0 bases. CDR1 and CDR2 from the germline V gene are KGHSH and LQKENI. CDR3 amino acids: CASSRGQGASGNTIYF. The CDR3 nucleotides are TGTGCCAGCTCACGCGGACAGGGGGCCTCTGGAAACACCATATATTTT.

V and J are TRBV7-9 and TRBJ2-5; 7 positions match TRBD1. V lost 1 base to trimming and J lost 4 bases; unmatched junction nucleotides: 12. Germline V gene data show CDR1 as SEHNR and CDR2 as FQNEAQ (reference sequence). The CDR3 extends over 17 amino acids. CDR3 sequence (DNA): TGTGCCAGCAGCTTAGACCCGAGGAAGGGGGCTGGAGAGACCCAGTACTTC. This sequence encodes CASSLDPRKGAGETQYF.

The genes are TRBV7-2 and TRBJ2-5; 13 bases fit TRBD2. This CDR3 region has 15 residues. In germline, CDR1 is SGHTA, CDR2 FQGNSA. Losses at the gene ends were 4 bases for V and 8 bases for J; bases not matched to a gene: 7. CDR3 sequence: CASSSRLAGGRTQYF. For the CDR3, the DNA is TGTGCCAGCAGCTCCAGACTAGCGGGGGGCCGTACCCAGTACTTC.

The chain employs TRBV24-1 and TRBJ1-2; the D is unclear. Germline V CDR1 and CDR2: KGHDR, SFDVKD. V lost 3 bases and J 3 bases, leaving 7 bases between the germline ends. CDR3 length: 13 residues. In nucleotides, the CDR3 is TGTGCCACCAGTGATGGGCAATACTATGGCTACACCTTC. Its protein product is CATSDGQYYGYTF.

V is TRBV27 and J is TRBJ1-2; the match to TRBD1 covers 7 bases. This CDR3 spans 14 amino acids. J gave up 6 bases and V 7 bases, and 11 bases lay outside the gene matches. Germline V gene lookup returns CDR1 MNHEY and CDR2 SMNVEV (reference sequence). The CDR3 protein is CASKIEGASDGYTF. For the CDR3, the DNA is TGTGCCAGCAAGATTGAGGGGGCGAGTGATGGCTACACCTTC.

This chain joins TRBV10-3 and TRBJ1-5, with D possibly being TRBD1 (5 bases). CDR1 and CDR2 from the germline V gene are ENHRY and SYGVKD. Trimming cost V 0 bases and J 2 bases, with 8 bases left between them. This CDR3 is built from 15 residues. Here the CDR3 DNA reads TGTGCCATCAGTGAGTCACAGGATGGCAATCAGCCCCAGCATTTT. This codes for CAISESQDGNQPQHF.

The CDR3 region is CASRDTGGSGTEAFF. As DNA, the CDR3 is TGCGCCAGCAGAGATACAGGGGGCTCTGGCACTGAAGCTTTCTTT. The J gene is TRBJ1-1, the V gene TRBV5-1; TRBD1 matches at 9 bases. The CDR3 is made up of 15 amino acids. The J segment lost 4 bases and the V segment lost 5 bases, leaving 9 bases of the junction unmatched. CDR1 is SGHRS, CDR2 YFSETQ, per germline.

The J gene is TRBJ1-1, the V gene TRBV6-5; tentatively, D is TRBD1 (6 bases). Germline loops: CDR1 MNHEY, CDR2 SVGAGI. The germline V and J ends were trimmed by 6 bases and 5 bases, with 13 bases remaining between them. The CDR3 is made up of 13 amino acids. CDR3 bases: TGTGCCAGCAGACCAGGGGTGTGGACTGAAGCTTTCTTT. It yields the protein CASRPGVWTEAFF.

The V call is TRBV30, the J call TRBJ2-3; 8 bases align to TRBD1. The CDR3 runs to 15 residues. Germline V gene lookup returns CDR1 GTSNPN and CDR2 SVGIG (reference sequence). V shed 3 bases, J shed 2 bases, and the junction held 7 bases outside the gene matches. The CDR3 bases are TGTGCCTGGAGAAGACAGGGGCTTTACACAGATACGCAGTATTTT. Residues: CAWRRQGLYTDTQYF.

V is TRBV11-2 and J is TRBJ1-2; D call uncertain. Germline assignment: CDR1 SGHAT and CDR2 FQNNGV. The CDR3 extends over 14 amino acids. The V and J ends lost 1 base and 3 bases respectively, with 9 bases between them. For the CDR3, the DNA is TGTGCCAGCAGCTTAGCCACAGCCTACTATGGCTACACCTTC. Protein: CASSLATAYYGYTF.

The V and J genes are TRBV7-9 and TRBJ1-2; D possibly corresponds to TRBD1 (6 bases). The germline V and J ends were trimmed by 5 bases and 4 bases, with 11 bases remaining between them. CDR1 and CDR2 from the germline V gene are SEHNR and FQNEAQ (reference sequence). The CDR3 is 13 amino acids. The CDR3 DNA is TGTGCCAGCAGCCCAGGACAGCTCTATGGCTACACCTTC. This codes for CASSPGQLYGYTF.

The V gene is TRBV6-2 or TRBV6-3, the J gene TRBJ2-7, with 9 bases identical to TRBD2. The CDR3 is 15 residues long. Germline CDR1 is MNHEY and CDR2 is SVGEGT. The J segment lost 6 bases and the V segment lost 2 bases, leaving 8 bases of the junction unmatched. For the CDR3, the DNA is TGTGCCAGCAGTTACGGCCTAGCGGGAAGTGGCGAGCAGTACTTC. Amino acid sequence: CASSYGLAGSGEQYF.

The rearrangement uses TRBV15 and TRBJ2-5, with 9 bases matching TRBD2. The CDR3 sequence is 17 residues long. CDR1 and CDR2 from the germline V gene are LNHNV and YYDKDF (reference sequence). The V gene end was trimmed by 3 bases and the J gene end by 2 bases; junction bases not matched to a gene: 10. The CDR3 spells CATSSDRGAGGQETQYF. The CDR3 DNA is TGTGCCACCAGCAGTGATAGGGGAGCGGGAGGTCAAGAGACCCAGTACTTC.

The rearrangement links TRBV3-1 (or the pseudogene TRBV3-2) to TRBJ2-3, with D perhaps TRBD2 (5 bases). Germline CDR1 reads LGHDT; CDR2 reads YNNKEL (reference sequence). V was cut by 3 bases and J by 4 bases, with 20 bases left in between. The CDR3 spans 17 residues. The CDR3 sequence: CASSHTGAAGAADTQYF. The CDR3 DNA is TGTGCCAGCAGCCACACTGGTGCTGCTGGAGCGGCAGATACGCAGTATTTT.

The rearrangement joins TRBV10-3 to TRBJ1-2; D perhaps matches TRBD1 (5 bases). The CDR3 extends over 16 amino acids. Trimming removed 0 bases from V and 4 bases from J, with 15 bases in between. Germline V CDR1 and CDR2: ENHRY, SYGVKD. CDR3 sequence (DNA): TGTGCCATCAGTGAGTCCCCCGGGCGGGACCCCTATGGCTACACCTTC. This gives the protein CAISESPGRDPYGYTF.

CDR3 sequence reads: CASSKGLSGNTIYF. The CDR3 DNA is TGTGCCAGCAGCAAGGGGTTGTCTGGAAACACCATATATTTT. The gene calls are TRBV7-2 and TRBJ1-3, with D maybe TRBD1 (5 bases). Germline V gene data show CDR1 as SGHTA and CDR2 as FQGNSA. There are 14 residues in the CDR3. Between the trimmed V and J ends, which lost 5 bases and 1 base, there was a span of 9 bases.

The CDR3 nucleotides read TGCGCCAGCAGTCCAGGGGTCCCGGGGTCCTACGAGCAGTACGTC. This codes for CASSPGVPGSYEQYV. The rearrangement joins TRBV4-1 to TRBJ2-7; D may be TRBD1 (6 bases). The CDR3 loop spans 15 amino acids. Trimming removed 6 bases at V and 1 base at J, with 16 bases between. Germline loops: CDR1 MGHRA, CDR2 YSYEKL.

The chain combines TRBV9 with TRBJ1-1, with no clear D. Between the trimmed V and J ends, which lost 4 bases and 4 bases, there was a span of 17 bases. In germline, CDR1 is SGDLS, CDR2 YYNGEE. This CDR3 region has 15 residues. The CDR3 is CASSHPLSGSTEAFF. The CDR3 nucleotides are TGTGCCAGCAGCCATCCCCTTAGTGGGAGCACTGAAGCTTTCTTT.